This paragraph covers one T cell receptor beta chain sequence. The CDR3 has 14 residues. V was shortened by 0 bases and J by 7 bases, with 12 bases between the two germline ends. The V gene's germline CDR1 is LGHDT and CDR2 YNNKEL (reference sequence). The data derive from a study of blood T cell repertoires in COVID-19. Using immunoSEQ multiplex PCR, the repertoire was profiled, and TCRdb retains in-frame clones only, with some absent. This table holds 250,000 to 300,000 clones, approximately 91% found once. The rearrangement uses TRBV3-1 (or the pseudogene TRBV3-2) and TRBJ2-5; perhaps TRBD2 as D (5 bases). The specimen was peripheral blood. This receptor was identified in a woman aged 25 to 39 with COVID-19, enrolled during active disease. CDR3 sequence reads: CASSQDTAGGTQYF. CDR3 DNA sequence: TGTGCCAGCAGCCAAGATACGGCAGGAGGGACCCAGTACTTC.